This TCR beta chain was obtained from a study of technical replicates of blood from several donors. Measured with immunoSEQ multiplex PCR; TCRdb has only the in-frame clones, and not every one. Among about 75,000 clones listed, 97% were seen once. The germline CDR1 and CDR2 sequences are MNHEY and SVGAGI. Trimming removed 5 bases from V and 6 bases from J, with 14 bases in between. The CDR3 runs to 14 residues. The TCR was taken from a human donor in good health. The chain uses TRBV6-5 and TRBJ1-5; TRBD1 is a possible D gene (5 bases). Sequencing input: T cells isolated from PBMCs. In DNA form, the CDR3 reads TGTGCCAGCAGTATGACAGTCCTGGCTCAGCCCCAGCATTTT. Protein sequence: CASSMTVLAQPQHF.